This T cell receptor (beta chain) originates from a study of tissue T cells after allogeneic stem cell transplantation (dated by TCRdb to 2022 to 2024). For the wider study: The study profiled TCR beta repertoires across many tissues from research autopsies of patients with and without GVHD, plus mouse models of GVHD. On the human side, the study was prospective and observational, with no blinding or randomization.

The library was obtained by the immunoSEQ multiplex PCR assay. Adaptive Biotechnologies performed the TCRbeta CDR3 sequencing at survey depth and reported CDR3 sequences, V/J genes, productive frequency and template counts. Amplification of TCR beta CDR3 regions started from genomic DNA instead of RNA. The authors' analysis ran thus. Jensen-Shannon divergence served to quantify pairwise repertoire overlap between tissues, with 0 meaning identical and 1 meaning complete divergence. Tissues were grouped by single-linkage agglomerative hierarchical clustering of pairwise JSD values, and the clustering results were shown as dendrograms. GLIPH2 was run on all patient samples with simulation_depth 1000, kmer_min_depth 3, cdr3_length_cutoff 8, keeping groups with more than two unique CDR3s. A standardized tissue-overlap score was generated by extrapolating Jaccard GLIPH-group overlap across patients to a standard repertoire size of 1000 clones. Linear mixed-effect models, with tissue included as a fixed effect and individual included as a random effect, were used to assess associations of diversity with clinical or experimental variables. As stored in TCRdb, this immuneACCESS dataset retains in-frame rearrangements with V and J assigned. A fraction of the clones does not appear; measured against another copy, unresolved V genes explain less than half of the discrepancy, and the remainder lacks a known reason. The DNA was the basis for D and trimming; V, J and clone size are from that table. Counted in this sample were about 11,000 clones; more than 30% of them appeared once. The leading ten clones occupy under 2% of the sample.

Overall study results and their limits: The study did not determine which tissue TCRs were alloreactive or antigen-specific, and some clones might have been persisting host cells. Only a few T cell clones appeared in more than one patient, yet motif-based clustering showed tissue-specific repertoire signatures that were shared between patients. Sampling depth was acknowledged as a limitation, and the patient cohort was both small and clinically heterogeneous. In both patients and mice, T cells from blood and spleen picked up only a limited part of the TCR repertoire that was detected in tissues. Within patients, how anatomically similar tissues were was a major factor shaping TCR repertoire composition, regardless of disease or transplant status.

To note about this clone: The clone's antigen remains unknown. With a mouse as the source, gene names and germline sequences are drawn from the mouse. The sequence runs out 1 residue before the end of the CDR3; the remainder is reconstructed from the germline J gene.

CDR1 is given as KGHPV and CDR2 as FQNQEV, both from the germline V gene (reference sequence). Trimming costs V 0 bases and J 4 bases, and their ends lie 9 bases apart. The CDR3 spans 14 residues, from the cysteine through the phenylalanine. The DNA has 39 bases, all within the CDR3, and is read from base 1. The time point label on this specimen signifies: mouse harvest day 7 after allogeneic transplant. Each mouse graft consisted of 10^7 T-cell-depleted bone marrow cells plus 10^6 splenic CD5+ T cells and was given by tail vein injection. GVHD in mice was modeled with a major MHC-mismatch B6 (H2b) into BALB/c (H2d) model, and tissues were profiled at day 7 or 14. On day 7 or 14 post-transplant, mouse tissues and retro-orbital blood were harvested with separate sterile tools for each animal, and livers were flushed before harvest. Before genomic DNA isolation with the DNeasy Blood & Tissue Kit, mouse tissues were minced with razor blades in buffered saline.

The sequence links TRBV26 to TRBJ1-1, and the D gene may be TRBD1, 5 bases matching. Sample: skin. The sequence was collected from a female BALB/c mouse given C57BL/6 T cells with graft-versus-host disease after an allogeneic hematopoietic cell transplant. The part of the CDR3 DNA that was read is TGTGCCAGCAGTCTGTCCCAGGGCGGCACAGAAGTCTTC. This encodes CASSLSQGGTEVF. The CDR3 as a whole reads CASSLSQGGTEVFF.